This T cell receptor beta chain was sequenced in a study of vaccination and CD4 T cells after COVID-19. Overall study results and limits: No early post-infection timepoints were studied, and convalescent patients studied were relatively few. Convalescent patients had 304 of 307 vaccine-specific clones showing spike mono-reactivity.

Concerning this clonotype itself: Its antigen is not identified.

Sequenced with the Oncomine TCR Beta short-read assay was DNA taken from cultured CD4+ T cells. It was cultured CD4+ T cells from which genomic DNA was extracted. TCRdb itself ran the PCR reads through MiXCR, one entry per CDR3 protein. The data contain approximately 13,000 distinct CDR3 sequences, under 65% of them seen just once; the ten biggest clones take up around a sixth. The CDR3 is 13 amino acids. Trimming cost V 2 bases and J 1 base, with 5 bases left between them. Germline assignment: CDR1 MNHEY and CDR2 SVGEGT. Treatment indicated: roughly 10-day PBMC culture with coronavirus spike peptide pools or control peptides (ViraFEST assay). Following expansion of antigen-specific T cells with peptide pools, ViraFEST then sequenced TCRs.

The J gene is TRBJ1-2, the V gene TRBV6-2 or TRBV6-3; D possibly corresponds to TRBD1 (5 bases). The sequenced sample consisted of CD4+ T cells from blood, cultured in vitro. The TCR sequence derives from a human donor who had recovered from COVID-19. The CDR3 loop reads CASSYDSNYGYTF. The DNA for the CDR3 is TGTGCCAGCAGTTACGACAGTAACTATGGCTACACCTTC.